This TCR beta chain appears in the sequencing data of a study of shared clonotypes between healthy human individuals. Whole-study results and caveats: A generally larger estimated richness was seen in naive subsets than in memory subsets. In a few donors, about 5% of naive CD4 clonotypes appeared in common.

In the study's own analysis: Filtering was not the same, since immunoSEQ gave junction-only sequences without quality scores. The data were produced by immunoSEQ multiplex PCR, yet TCRdb's version contains in-frame clones alone and is incomplete. V, J and clone size were drawn from that table, and D and trimming were deduced from the DNA. The sample carries hundreds of thousands of clones, around three quarters recorded once. This CDR3 comprises 14 residues. The ends were cut back, 5 bases at V and 4 bases at J, with 14 bases in the middle. Germline CDR1 and CDR2: SGHVS and FNYEAQ. CD4+ cells yielded CD45RA+ naive and CD45RA-negative memory subsets. For this clone: Its antigen remains unknown.

The origin of this receptor is a woman in her 30s in good health. The sample consisted of memory CD4+ T cells sorted from blood. The subset denotes: CD45RA-negative fraction. This sequence joins TRBV7-6 and TRBJ2-5; possible D gene TRBD2, 5 bases. The CDR3 DNA reads TGTGCCAGCAGCGTCGGGGTAGTGGGAGAGACCCAGTACTTC. Translated, it gives CASSVGVVGETQYF. Full variable domain (rest looked up from reference TRBV7-6 and TRBJ2-5): GAGVSQSPRYKVTKRGQDVALRCDPISGHVSLYWYRQALGQGPEFLTYFNYEAQQDKSGLPNDRFSAERPEGSISTLTIQRTEQRDSAMYRCASSVGVVGETQYFGPGTRLLVL.